This entry lists 20 T cell receptor beta chains sequenced from one sample in a study of blood T cells in healthy people across ages. Next came a second PCR, run for about 6 to 12 cycles, which used a sample-barcoded 5' primer along with a J-beta primer mix. TCRdb fed the 5' RACE reads into MiXCR, producing one record per CDR3 protein. The table shows some 1.5 million distinct CDR3 sequences, with about 42% occurring only once. The specimen sequenced was blood. The receptor source for this set is a woman aged 18-29 years in good health.

The chain uses TRBV30 and TRBJ1-4; the D gene is possibly TRBD1 (6 bases). V lost 3 bases to trimming and J lost 0 bases, with 26 bases between them. The CDR3 is made up of 20 amino acids. The germline gives CDR1 GTSNPN, CDR2 SVGIG (reference sequence). This chain's CDR3 is CAWSVNVGHQAPSTNEKLFF. The CDR3, as DNA: TGTGCCTGGAGCGTCAACGTGGGACACCAGGCTCCTTCAACTAATGAAAAACTGTTTTTT.

The chain carries TRBV5-7 and TRBJ2-7, with D unresolved. TRBV5-7 is an ORF, with its function uncertain. The V end was cut by 3 bases, the J end by 2 bases, with 6 bases between. This CDR3 contains 12 residues. CDR3 coding DNA: TGTGCCAGCAGCTATTGGACCTACGAGCAGTACTTC. Translation: CASSYWTYEQYF.

For the CDR3, the DNA is TGTGCCAGCAGTTTCTCCCGAGCGCAGTATTTT. This translates into CASSFSRAQYF. The V call is TRBV12-3 or TRBV12-4, the J call TRBJ2-3; D is unclear. Trimming cost V 3 bases and J 10 bases, with 8 bases left between them. The CDR3 has 11 amino acids.

The chain uses TRBV2 and TRBJ2-7, with 9 bases that match TRBD1. The length of the CDR3 is 14 residues. Germline V gene lookup returns CDR1 SNHLY and CDR2 FYNNEI. Trimming cost V 7 bases and J 3 bases; bases outside gene matches: 7. The CDR3 sequence: CASISGQGFYEQYF. CDR3 in DNA: TGTGCCAGCATTTCAGGACAGGGGTTCTACGAGCAGTACTTC.

The chain links TRBV7-8 to TRBJ2-5; 7 bases line up with TRBD2. Germline lookup yields CDR1 SGHVS and CDR2 FQNEAQ. There are 15 residues in the CDR3. V lost 7 bases to trimming and J lost 0 bases; unmatched junction nucleotides: 8. The CDR3 loop reads CASNNWGGYQETQYF. For the CDR3, the DNA is TGTGCCAGCAACAACTGGGGGGGGTACCAAGAGACCCAGTACTTC.

This sequence joins TRBV28 and TRBJ2-5; TRBD1 agrees at 7 bases. This CDR3 region has 15 residues. The germline V gene has CDR1 MDHEN and CDR2 SYDVKM. J was trimmed by 0 bases and V by 8 bases; bases with no gene match: 9. CDR3 bases: TGTGCCAGCGTTGGGGCTGGGACAGACCAAGAGACCCAGTACTTC. It specifies CASVGAGTDQETQYF. Looking up the rest from reference TRBV28 and TRBJ2-5 gives the full variable domain: DVKVTQSSRYLVKRTGEKVFLECVQDMDHENMFWYRQDPGLGLRLIYFSYDVKMKEKGDIPEGYSVSREKKERFSLILESASTNQTSMYLCASVGAGTDQETQYFGPGTRLLVL.

The chain links TRBV4-1 to TRBJ2-1; 8 bases map to TRBD2. The CDR3 extends over 14 amino acids. Germline assignment: CDR1 MGHRA and CDR2 YSYEKL. The junction had 4 bases not matched to a gene; V was cut back by 2 bases and J by 7 bases. This CDR3 is CASSQMTSVNEQFF. In DNA, the CDR3 is TGCGCCAGCAGCCAAATGACTAGCGTTAATGAGCAGTTCTTC.

The J gene is TRBJ2-7, the V gene TRBV4-1; D unclear. Trimming removed 4 bases from V and 2 bases from J, with 9 bases in between. From germline, CDR1 is MGHRA and CDR2 YSYEKL. This CDR3 spans 13 amino acids. The CDR3 spells CASSPVVAYEQYF. CDR3 bases: TGCGCCAGCAGCCCCGTGGTTGCCTACGAGCAGTACTTC.

The J gene is TRBJ2-5, the V gene TRBV28; TRBD1 might be the D (7 bases). From germline, CDR1 is MDHEN and CDR2 SYDVKM. V lost 2 bases and J lost 5, with 15 bases in between. This CDR3 is 15 amino acids long. The CDR3 spells CASSLSRGRFETQYF. The CDR3 nucleotides read TGTGCCAGCAGTTTAAGCAGGGGGAGGTTTGAGACCCAGTACTTC.

This clonotype was seen a handful of times. V gene TRBV28 combines with J gene TRBJ2-7; tentative D call: TRBD2 (5 bases). Trimming removed 3 bases from V and 2 bases from J, with 11 bases in between. CDR3 length: 14 amino acids. The germline CDR1 and CDR2 sequences are MDHEN and SYDVKM. In DNA, the CDR3 is TGTGCCAGCAGTTTCTCGGACGGGACCTACGAGCAGTACTTC. Protein: CASSFSDGTYEQYF. The full variable domain, its missing parts supplied by reference TRBV28 and TRBJ2-7, is DVKVTQSSRYLVKRTGEKVFLECVQDMDHENMFWYRQDPGLGLRLIYFSYDVKMKEKGDIPEGYSVSREKKERFSLILESASTNQTSMYLCASSFSDGTYEQYFGPGTRLTVT.

This rearrangement joins TRBV4-3 to TRBJ2-7; D is possibly TRBD2 (5 bases). Per the germline V gene, CDR1 is LGHNA and CDR2 is YSLEER. V was cut by 0 bases and J by 0 bases, with 12 bases left in between. The CDR3 consists of 16 residues. The CDR3 coding sequence is TGCGCCAGCAGCCAAGAGGTCGGGATGAGCTCCTACGAGCAGTACTTC. This gives the protein CASSQEVGMSSYEQYF.

V and J are TRBV7-2 and TRBJ2-1; D might be TRBD2 (5 bases). There are 14 residues in the CDR3. Germline CDR1 SGHTA, CDR2 FQGNSA. V lost 1 base and J lost 5, with 9 bases in between. CDR3: CASSLEVTNNEQFF. The DNA for the CDR3 is TGTGCCAGCAGCTTAGAAGTGACTAACAATGAGCAGTTCTTC.

This clonotype has a handful of counts. V and J are TRBV11-2 and TRBJ2-7; 10 bases align to TRBD2. Matching the DNA end better, TRBJ2-5 makes the J call doubtful. The CDR3 consists of 18 residues. Germline V gene sequence: CDR1 SGHAT, CDR2 FQNNGV. CDR3 amino acids: CASSPASGRGIRAETQYF. The CDR3 DNA sequence: TGTGCCAGCAGTCCGGCGAGCGGGAGGGGGATTAGAGCGGAGACCCAGTACTTC.

The chain carries TRBV6-2 or TRBV6-3 and TRBJ2-7; 8 nucleotides match TRBD2. J gave up 0 bases and V 6 bases, and 7 bases lay outside the gene matches. Germline CDR1 reads MNHEY; CDR2 reads SVGEGT. The CDR3 is 15 residues long. CDR3 nucleotides: TGTGCCAGCAGCTCCCGAGCGGGGGTCTCCTACGAGCAGTACTTC. This gives the protein CASSSRAGVSYEQYF.

This clonotype was counted between two and nine times. This rearrangement joins TRBV7-6 to TRBJ1-6; maybe TRBD1 (5 bases). Trimming left V 5 bases short and J 7 bases short, with 9 bases between. The CDR3 is 13 amino acids. Germline CDR1 is SGHVS and CDR2 is FNYEAQ. This CDR3 reads CASSIGQNSPLHF. DNA of the CDR3: TGTGCCAGCAGCATCGGACAAAATTCACCCCTCCACTTT.

This clonotype has just a few counts. The chain is built from TRBV7-2 and TRBJ2-3; 7 bases agree with TRBD2. Per the germline V gene, CDR1 is SGHTA and CDR2 is FQGNSA. Trimming at V came to 5 bases and at J to 5 bases, leaving 4 bases not matched to a gene. The CDR3 is made up of 13 amino acids. The CDR3 here is CASSRDYGDTQYF. The CDR3 nucleotides read TGTGCCAGCAGCCGGGACTACGGAGATACGCAGTATTTT.

The rearrangement uses TRBV29-1 and TRBJ2-3; 8 nucleotides line up with TRBD2. Germline V gene data show CDR1 as SQVTM and CDR2 as ANQGSEA. Trimming took 5 bases from V and 4 from J; bases not matched to a gene: 8. CDR3 size: 14 residues. CDR3 region: CSVSRGAVSDTQYF. In DNA form, the CDR3 reads TGCAGCGTTTCGCGGGGGGCAGTGTCAGATACGCAGTATTTT.

This clonotype has a single count. An end of the junction does not agree with germline; a read error may underlie this. The chain combines TRBV7-9 with TRBJ2-7; 9 bases align to TRBD2. The J call is uncertain, as TRBJ2-5 better fits the DNA end. CDR3 size: 14 residues. Germline CDR1 reads SEHNR; CDR2 reads FQNEAQ (reference sequence). The CDR3 sequence: CASSTSGLQGTQYF. The CDR3 DNA reads as TGTGCCAGCAGCACTAGCGGGCTCCAAGGGACCCAGTACTTC.

Concerning this clonotype: The junction departs from the called germline gene at one end, perhaps through a read error. The chain carries TRBV15 and TRBJ2-5; TRBD2 is a possible D gene (5 bases). CDR1 is LNHNV and CDR2 is YYDKDF in the germline V gene (reference sequence). This CDR3 is built from 13 residues. CDR3 loop: CAASSGIQETQYF. The DNA of the CDR3 is TGTGCCGCCAGCTCCGGGATCCAAGAGACCCAGTACTTC.

The chain links TRBV7-2 to TRBJ2-2; D is uncertain. Trimming removed 2 bases at V and 4 bases at J, with 8 bases between. The germline V gene encodes CDR1 SGHTA and CDR2 FQGNSA. The CDR3 length is 14 residues. CDR3 bases: TGTGCCAGCAGCTTAAGGAGCGCCACCGGGGAGCTGTTTTTT. This encodes CASSLRSATGELFF.